The 10 T cell receptor beta chains listed next were all sequenced from one sample in a study of OX40 agonist ivuxolimab in advanced cancers. The table came from immunoSEQ multiplex PCR; TCRdb's copy has only in-frame clones and leaves some out. The profile shows under 110,000 clones, just over 90% of them singletons. Sequenced material: CD4+ or CD8+ T cells sorted from blood, taken in a trial of the OX40 agonist ivuxolimab. These receptor sequences come from an adult with an advanced solid tumor such as melanoma, head and neck, liver or kidney cancer.

This clone has only a few counts. The chain uses TRBV7-8 and TRBJ2-5, with TRBD2 matching over 7 bases. After removal of 0 bases from V and 5 bases from J, the junction contained 6 bases not matched to a gene. Germline V CDR1 and CDR2: SGHVS, FQNEAQ. The length of the CDR3 is 15 residues. The CDR3 spells CASSLAIDGGETQYF. The DNA for the CDR3 is TGTGCCAGCAGCTTAGCGATCGACGGGGGGGAGACCCAGTACTTC.

The chain combines TRBV28 with TRBJ2-3; a possible D gene is TRBD2 (7 bases). CDR1 and CDR2 from the germline V gene are MDHEN and SYDVKM. This CDR3 spans 15 amino acids. Trimming took 8 bases from V and 2 from J, leaving 17 bases between them. CDR3 residues: CASRGGAVITDTQYF. The CDR3 DNA sequence: TGTGCCAGCCGTGGGGGGGCGGTAATCACAGATACGCAGTATTTT.

The rearrangement uses TRBV2 and TRBJ2-1; 14 positions match TRBD2. The CDR3 loop spans 20 amino acids. V gave up 4 bases and J gave up 5 bases; unmatched junction bases: 16. Germline assignment: CDR1 SNHLY and CDR2 FYNNEI. The CDR3 spells CASSGRTSGGPLRPDNEQFF. Here the CDR3 DNA reads TGTGCCAGCAGTGGACGGACTAGCGGGGGGCCACTCCGACCTGACAATGAGCAGTTCTTC.

This chain joins TRBV28 and TRBJ1-2; 7 bases fit TRBD1. Germline assignment: CDR1 MDHEN and CDR2 SYDVKM. This CDR3 spans 15 amino acids. V lost 1 base, J lost 7 bases, and 9 bases stayed unmatched. The CDR3, as DNA: TGTGCCAGCAGTTTATCGGGACAGACCCTCGGTGGCTACACCTTC. Residues: CASSLSGQTLGGYTF.

The chain links TRBV9 to TRBJ2-2; 7 bases are a match to TRBD2. V was pared by 2 bases and J by 0 bases, with 1 base of the junction left unmatched. Germline CDR1 reads SGDLS; CDR2 reads YYNGEE. The CDR3 covers 15 residues. CDR3 nucleotide sequence: TGTGCCAGCAGCGTGGGACTACCGAACACCGGGGAGCTGTTTTTT. The encoded protein is CASSVGLPNTGELFF.

The rearrangement uses TRBV6-5 and TRBJ1-1; the D gene is possibly TRBD1 (5 bases). CDR3 length: 12 residues. Trimming stripped 6 bases from V and 7 bases from J, with 12 bases between. Germline V gene lookup returns CDR1 MNHEY and CDR2 SVGAGI. CDR3 DNA sequence: TGTGCCAGCAGCCAATCGACAGTTGAAGCTTTCTTT. It translates to CASSQSTVEAFF.

With respect to this clone: The same CDR3 arises from other DNA sequences in this sample as well. The genes are TRBV28 and TRBJ1-5, with D possibly matching TRBD1 (5 bases). The length of the CDR3 is 14 residues. V shed 6 bases and J shed 0 bases, with 9 bases lying between them. Germline V gives CDR1 MDHEN, CDR2 SYDVKM. CDR3 sequence: CASSLGGSNQPQHF. CDR3 bases: TGTGCCAGCAGCCTCGGGGGTAGCAATCAGCCCCAGCATTTT.

The chain joins TRBV7-2 to TRBJ2-3, with unresolved D. Germline CDR1 and CDR2: SGHTA and FQGNSA. CDR3 length: 13 amino acids. Trimming removed 1 base at V and 3 bases at J, with 5 bases between. The CDR3 loop is CASSLDGTDTQYF. The CDR3 DNA sequence: TGTGCCAGCAGCTTAGACGGAACAGATACGCAGTATTTT.

The CDR3 nucleotides read TGCAGCTCCCGCGGGGGGGCAGATACGCAGTATTTT. As protein: CSSRGGADTQYF. This rearrangement joins TRBV29-1 to TRBJ2-3, with TRBD2 matching 9 bases. In germline, CDR1 is SQVTM, CDR2 ANQGSEA. With 8 bases clipped from V and 4 bases from J, the junction kept 4 bases outside the gene matches. The CDR3 extends over 12 amino acids.

The chain carries TRBV4-3 and TRBJ2-1; perhaps TRBD2 as D (5 bases). V lost 0 bases, J lost 3 bases, and 9 bases lay in between. The CDR3 is made up of 15 amino acids. CDR1 is LGHNA, CDR2 YSLEER, per germline. In DNA, the CDR3 is TGCGCCAGCAGCCAAGATTCTAGCAGCTACAATGAGCAGTTCTTC. Its translation: CASSQDSSSYNEQFF.